Below, 10 T cell receptor beta chains from the same sample are listed, as sequenced in a study of tumor-infiltrating lymphocytes in localized non-small cell lung cancer. Assay: immunoSEQ multiplex PCR; the TCRdb copy retains only in-frame clones and omits some. The table lists approximately 3,200 clones, 58% of them singletons, with 10% to 15% in the top ten. Sample: uninvolved lung tissue not adjacent to the tumor. The receptors here all came from a human donor with non-small cell lung cancer.

The rearrangement joins TRBV4-3 to TRBJ2-5; possibly TRBD2 for D (6 bases). In germline, CDR1 is LGHNA, CDR2 YSLEER. Between the trimmed V and J ends, which lost 5 bases and 5 bases, there was a span of 12 bases. The CDR3 is 13 residues long. In nucleotides, the CDR3 is TGCGCCAGCAGCGCGCGACTAGTGGAGACCCAGTACTTC. Protein sequence: CASSARLVETQYF.

This clone was detected a few times. The rearrangement uses TRBV29-1 and TRBJ1-2; D unresolved. The CDR3 is 12 residues long. Trimming took 6 bases from V and 4 from J, leaving 12 bases between them. The germline V gene encodes CDR1 SQVTM and CDR2 ANQGSEA. In DNA, the CDR3 is TGCAGCGTCCCTATTGAGGTCTATGGCTACACCTTC. Translated: CSVPIEVYGYTF.

V is TRBV5-6 and J is TRBJ2-1; no clear D gene. The V end was cut by 1 base, the J end by 6 bases, with 14 bases between. Germline V lookup: CDR1 SGHDT, CDR2 YYEEEE. The CDR3 runs 15 residues. The CDR3 loop is CASSLTGAPGNEQFF. CDR3 DNA sequence: TGTGCCAGCAGCTTGACGGGTGCCCCCGGCAATGAGCAGTTCTTC.

The V call is TRBV2, the J call TRBJ2-2, with TRBD2 identical over 8 bases. Losses at the gene ends were 8 bases for V and 5 bases for J; bases not matched to a gene: 7. From germline, CDR1 is SNHLY and CDR2 FYNNEI. This CDR3 comprises 14 residues. As DNA, the CDR3 is TGTGCCAGCGATTTTAGCGGGGTTACCGGGGAGCTGTTTTTT. Protein product: CASDFSGVTGELFF.

The rearrangement links TRBV7-8 to TRBJ1-5, with D perhaps TRBD1 (5 bases). Looked up from germline, CDR1 is SGHVS and CDR2 is FQNEAQ. Trimming stripped 4 bases from V and 2 bases from J, with 18 bases between. The CDR3 extends over 17 amino acids. In nucleotides, the CDR3 is TGTGCCAGCAGCTACTTAGCAACGGGGGGAGGCAATCAGCCCCAGCATTTT. Protein sequence: CASSYLATGGGNQPQHF.

This chain's CDR3 is CASSPSGGAGANQETQYF. The CDR3 bases are TGTGCCAGCAGCCCTTCTGGGGGGGCAGGGGCAAACCAAGAGACCCAGTACTTC. This sequence joins TRBV9 and TRBJ2-5; tentatively, D is TRBD2 (7 bases). Deletions cut 4 bases from V and 0 bases from J, with 22 bases between. Germline CDR1 SGDLS, CDR2 YYNGEE. The CDR3 is made up of 18 amino acids.

The V gene is TRBV5-1, the J gene TRBJ2-2; 8 bases line up with TRBD1. CDR3 length: 14 amino acids. V dropped 4 bases and J dropped 6; count of bases not matched to a gene: 5. Looked up from germline, CDR1 is SGHRS and CDR2 is YFSETQ. The chain's CDR3 is CASSEWTGPGELFF. The CDR3 region has the DNA TGCGCCAGCAGCGAATGGACAGGGCCCGGGGAGCTGTTTTTT.

This chain uses TRBV7-2 with TRBJ1-1; 7 bases are shared with TRBD1. The CDR3 is made up of 13 amino acids. V trimming: 4 bases; J trimming: 8 bases; junction bases outside the gene matches: 7. Germline CDR1 reads SGHTA; CDR2 reads FQGNSA. The CDR3 is CASSSSRDREAFF. For the CDR3, the DNA is TGTGCCAGCAGCTCGTCCCGGGACAGAGAAGCTTTCTTT.

This clone has only a few counts. This chain uses TRBV29-1 with TRBJ2-7, with 9 bases lining up with TRBD2. The V segment lost 5 bases and the J segment 2 bases; nucleotides outside the gene matches: 1. This CDR3 region has 12 residues. The germline V gene has CDR1 SQVTM and CDR2 ANQGSEA. CDR3 sequence (DNA): TGCAGCGTTTTAGCGGGGGCCTACGAGCAGTACTTC. This gives the protein CSVLAGAYEQYF.

The V and J genes are TRBV7-8 and TRBJ1-5; no clear D. V was pared by 4 bases and J by 5 bases, with 15 bases between. CDR1 is SGHVS, CDR2 FQNEAQ, per germline. CDR3 length: 15 residues. The CDR3 loop is CASSSIGLSDQPQHF. CDR3 sequence (DNA): TGTGCCAGCAGCTCCATAGGGCTATCAGATCAGCCCCAGCATTTT. Using reference TRBV7-8 and TRBJ1-5 for the parts outside the CDR3, the full variable domain is GAGVSQSPRYKVAKRGQDVALRCDPISGHVSLFWYQQALGQGPEFLTYFQNEAQLDKSGLPSDRFFAERPEGSVSTLKIQRTQQEDSAVYLCASSSIGLSDQPQHFGDGTRLSIL.